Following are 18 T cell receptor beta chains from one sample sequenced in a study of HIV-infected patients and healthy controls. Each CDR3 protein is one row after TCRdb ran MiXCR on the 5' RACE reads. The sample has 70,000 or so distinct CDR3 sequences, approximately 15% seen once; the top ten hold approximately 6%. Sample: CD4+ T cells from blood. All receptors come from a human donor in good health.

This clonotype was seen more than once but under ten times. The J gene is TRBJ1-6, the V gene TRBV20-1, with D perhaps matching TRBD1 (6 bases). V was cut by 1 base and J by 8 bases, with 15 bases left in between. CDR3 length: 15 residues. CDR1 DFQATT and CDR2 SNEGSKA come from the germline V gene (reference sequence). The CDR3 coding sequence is TGCAGTGCTAGAGTAGGGGGGCTTAAGGATTCACCCCTCCACTTT. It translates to CSARVGGLKDSPLHF.

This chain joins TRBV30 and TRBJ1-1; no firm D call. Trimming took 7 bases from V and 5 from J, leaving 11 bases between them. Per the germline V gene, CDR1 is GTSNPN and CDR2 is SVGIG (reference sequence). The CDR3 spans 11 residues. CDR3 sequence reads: CASSVFTEAFF. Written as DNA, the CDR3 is TGTGCCTCCTCCGTATTTACTGAAGCTTTCTTT.

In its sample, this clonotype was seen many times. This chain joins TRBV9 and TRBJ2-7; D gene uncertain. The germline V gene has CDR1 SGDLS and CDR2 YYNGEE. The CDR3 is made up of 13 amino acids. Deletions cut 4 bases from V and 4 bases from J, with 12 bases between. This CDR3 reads CASSPKEWYEQYF. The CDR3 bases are TGTGCCAGCAGCCCTAAAGAGTGGTACGAGCAGTACTTC.

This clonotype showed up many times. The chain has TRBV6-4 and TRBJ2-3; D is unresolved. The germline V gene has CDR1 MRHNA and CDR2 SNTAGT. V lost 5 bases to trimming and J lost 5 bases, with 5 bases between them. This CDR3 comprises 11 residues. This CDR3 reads CASSFGDTQYF. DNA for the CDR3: TGTGCCAGCAGTTTCGGAGATACGCAGTATTTT.

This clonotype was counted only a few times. The CDR3 region is CASSDQSPGTDTGELFF. The DNA of the CDR3 is TGTGCCAGCAGCGACCAATCCCCCGGGACTGACACCGGGGAGCTGTTTTTT. This rearrangement joins TRBV7-3 to TRBJ2-2; TRBD2 is a possible D gene (6 bases). V was trimmed by 5 bases and J by 3 bases, leaving 19 bases between them. This CDR3 has 17 amino acids. Germline assignment: CDR1 SGHTA and CDR2 FQGTGA.

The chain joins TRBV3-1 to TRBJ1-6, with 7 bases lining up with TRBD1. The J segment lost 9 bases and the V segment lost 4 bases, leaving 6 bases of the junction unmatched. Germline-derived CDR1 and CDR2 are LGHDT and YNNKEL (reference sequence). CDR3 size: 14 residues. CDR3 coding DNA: TGTGCCAGCAGCCCGAGACAGGGTGGTTCACCCCTCCACTTT. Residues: CASSPRQGGSPLHF.

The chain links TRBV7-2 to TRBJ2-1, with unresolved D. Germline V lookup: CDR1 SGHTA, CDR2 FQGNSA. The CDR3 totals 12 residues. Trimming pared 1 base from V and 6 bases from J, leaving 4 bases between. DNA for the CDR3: TGTGCCAGCAGCTTAGTAGCCAATGAGCAGTTCTTC. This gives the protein CASSLVANEQFF.

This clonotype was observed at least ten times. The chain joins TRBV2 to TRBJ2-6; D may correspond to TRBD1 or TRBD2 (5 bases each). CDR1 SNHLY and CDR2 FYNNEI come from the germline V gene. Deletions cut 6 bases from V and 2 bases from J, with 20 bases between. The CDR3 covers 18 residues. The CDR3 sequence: CASRLYVGPSAGANVLTF. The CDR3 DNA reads TGTGCCAGCAGGTTATACGTGGGACCCTCGGCTGGGGCCAACGTCCTGACTTTC.

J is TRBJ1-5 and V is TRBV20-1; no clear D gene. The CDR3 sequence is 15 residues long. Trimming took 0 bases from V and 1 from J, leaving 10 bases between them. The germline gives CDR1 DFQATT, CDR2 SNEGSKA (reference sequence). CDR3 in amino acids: CSAREFGMSNQPQHF. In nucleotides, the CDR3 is TGCAGTGCTAGAGAATTCGGGATGAGCAATCAGCCCCAGCATTTT.

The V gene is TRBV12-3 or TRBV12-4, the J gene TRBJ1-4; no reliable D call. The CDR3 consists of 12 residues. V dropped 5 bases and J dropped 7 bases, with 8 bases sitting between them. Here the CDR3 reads CASSPGAEKLFF. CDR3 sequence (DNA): TGTGCCAGCAGTCCCGGTGCTGAAAAACTGTTTTTT.

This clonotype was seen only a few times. The CDR3 here is CSAKRDEQFF. CDR3 bases: TGCAGTGCTAAGCGGGACGAGCAGTTCTTC. The chain joins TRBV20-1 to TRBJ2-1, with TRBD2 matching 7 bases. There are 10 residues in the CDR3. Germline CDR1 DFQATT, CDR2 SNEGSKA (reference sequence). Unmatched junction bases numbered 1, after V lost 4 bases and J lost 10 bases.

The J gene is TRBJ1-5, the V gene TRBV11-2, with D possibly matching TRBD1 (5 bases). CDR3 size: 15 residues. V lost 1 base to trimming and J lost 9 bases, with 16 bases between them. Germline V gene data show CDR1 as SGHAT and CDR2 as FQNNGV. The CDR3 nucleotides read TGTGCCAGCAGCTTAGTGCCTGGGGGACTCGGGCCCCAGCATTTT. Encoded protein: CASSLVPGGLGPQHF. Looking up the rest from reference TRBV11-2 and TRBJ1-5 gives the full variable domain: EAGVAQSPRYKIIEKRQSVAFWCNPISGHATLYWYQQILGQGPKLLIQFQNNGVVDDSQLPKDRFSAERLKGVDSTLKIQPAKLEDSAVYLCASSLVPGGLGPQHFGDGTRLSIL.

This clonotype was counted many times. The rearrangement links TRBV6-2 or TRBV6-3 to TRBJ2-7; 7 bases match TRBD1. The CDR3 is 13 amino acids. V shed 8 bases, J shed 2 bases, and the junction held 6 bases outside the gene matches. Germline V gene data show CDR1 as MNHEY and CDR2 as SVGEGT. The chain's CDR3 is CASLGTEAYEQYF. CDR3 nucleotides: TGTGCCAGCCTAGGGACAGAGGCCTACGAGCAGTACTTC.

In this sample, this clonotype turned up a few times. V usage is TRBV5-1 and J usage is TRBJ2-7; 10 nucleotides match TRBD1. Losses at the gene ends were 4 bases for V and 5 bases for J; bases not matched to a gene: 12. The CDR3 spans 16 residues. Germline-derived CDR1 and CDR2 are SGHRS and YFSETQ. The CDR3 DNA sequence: TGCGCCAGCAGCCCCGAAGCCGGGACAGGGGTTCACGAGCAGTACTTC. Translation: CASSPEAGTGVHEQYF.

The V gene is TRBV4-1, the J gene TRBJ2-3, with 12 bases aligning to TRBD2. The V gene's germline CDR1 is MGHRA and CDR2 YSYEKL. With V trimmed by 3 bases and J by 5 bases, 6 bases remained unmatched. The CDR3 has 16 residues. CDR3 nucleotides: TGCGCCAGCAGCCAGACAACTAGCGGGGGGCAAGATACGCAGTATTTT. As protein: CASSQTTSGGQDTQYF.

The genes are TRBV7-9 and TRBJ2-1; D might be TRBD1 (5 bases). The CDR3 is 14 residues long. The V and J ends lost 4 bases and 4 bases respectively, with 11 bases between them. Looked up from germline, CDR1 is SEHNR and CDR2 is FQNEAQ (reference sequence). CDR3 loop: CASSSKDRYNEQFF. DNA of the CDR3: TGTGCCAGCAGCTCAAAAGACAGATACAATGAGCAGTTCTTC.

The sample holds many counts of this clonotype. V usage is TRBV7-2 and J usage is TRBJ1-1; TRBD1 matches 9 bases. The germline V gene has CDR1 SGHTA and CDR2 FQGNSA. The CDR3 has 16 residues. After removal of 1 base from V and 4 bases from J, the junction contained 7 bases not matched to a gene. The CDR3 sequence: CASSLVQGAITTEAFF. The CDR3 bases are TGTGCCAGCAGCTTAGTACAGGGGGCCATAACCACTGAAGCTTTCTTT.

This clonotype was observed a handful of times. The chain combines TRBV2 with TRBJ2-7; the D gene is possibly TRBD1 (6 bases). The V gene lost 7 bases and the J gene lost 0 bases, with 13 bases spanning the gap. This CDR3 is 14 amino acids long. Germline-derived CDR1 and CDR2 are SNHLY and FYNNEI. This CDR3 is CASKAGVSSYEQYF. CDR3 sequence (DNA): TGTGCCAGCAAAGCAGGGGTTAGCTCCTACGAGCAGTACTTC.